Below are 25 T cell receptor beta chains sequenced from a single sample in a study of blood T cells in healthy people across ages. PCR was performed a second time for 7 to 11 cycles using a sample-barcoded 5' primer and a J-beta primer mix. TCRdb analysed the 5' RACE reads with MiXCR anew, one entry per CDR3 protein. The sample lists over a million distinct CDR3 sequences, about 42% occurring once. The sequenced material came from blood. Receptors originate from a woman under 30 in good health.

The genes are TRBV7-8 and TRBJ2-1; 15 nucleotides match TRBD2. CDR1 is SGHVS, CDR2 FQNEAQ, per germline. The CDR3 has 18 amino acids. With 5 bases clipped from V and 2 bases from J, the junction kept 7 bases outside the gene matches. The chain's CDR3 is CASSPGLAGGGTYNEQFF. In DNA form, the CDR3 reads TGTGCCAGCAGCCCGGGACTAGCGGGAGGTGGGACCTACAATGAGCAGTTCTTC.

This clonotype was observed once. The V and J genes are TRBV12-5 and TRBJ1-1, with D perhaps TRBD1 (6 bases). Germline V gene sequence: CDR1 LGHNT, CDR2 FRNRAP. CDR3 size: 17 residues. Trimming took off 2 bases at V and 2 bases at J, with 18 bases between the two ends. CDR3 in amino acids: CASGLTHGQGTNTEAFF. In DNA form, the CDR3 reads TGTGCTAGTGGTTTGACACATGGTCAGGGGACAAACACTGAAGCTTTCTTT.

J is TRBJ2-7 and V is TRBV5-1, with TRBD1 matching over 7 bases. Germline loops: CDR1 SGHRS, CDR2 YFSETQ. This CDR3 has 14 residues. The J segment lost 4 bases and the V segment lost 0 bases, leaving 4 bases of the junction unmatched. The DNA of the CDR3 is TGCGCCAGCAGCTTGGTCGGACAGGATTACGAGCAGTACTTC. Translated, it gives CASSLVGQDYEQYF.

The V gene is TRBV19, the J gene TRBJ1-6; no clear D gene. V was clipped by 2 bases and J by 5 bases, with 7 bases between them. Per the germline V gene, CDR1 is LNHDA and CDR2 is SQIVND (reference sequence). The length of the CDR3 is 14 residues. The CDR3 DNA reads as TGTGCCAGTAGTATAAATCGAGATAATTCACCCCTCCACTTT. Its protein product is CASSINRDNSPLHF. The full variable domain, with the rest looked up from reference TRBV19 and TRBJ1-6, is DGGITQSPKYLFRKEGQNVTLSCEQNLNHDAMYWYRQDPGQGLRLIYYSQIVNDFQKGDIAEGYSVSREKKESFPLTVTSAQKNPTAFYLCASSINRDNSPLHFGNGTRLTVT.

As regards this clonotype: This could be a read error, since a much larger clone is one nucleotide away. The chain uses TRBV29-1 and TRBJ2-7; no clear D gene. The germline V gene encodes CDR1 SQVTM and CDR2 ANQGSEA. This CDR3 has 13 amino acids. Trimming removed 1 base from V and 2 bases from J, with 9 bases in between. The CDR3 nucleotides read TGCAGCGTTGAAGGAGGCAGTCCCTACGAGCAGTACTTC. Translating it yields CSVEGGSPYEQYF.

The chain is built from TRBV7-9 and TRBJ1-2; D unresolved. Trimming removed 5 bases at V and 8 bases at J, with 21 bases between. In germline, CDR1 is SEHNR, CDR2 FQNEAQ (reference sequence). This CDR3 has 15 residues. CDR3 amino acids: CASSPSGPLERGYTF. DNA for the CDR3: TGTGCCAGCAGCCCCTCTGGGCCCCTGGAGAGGGGCTACACCTTC. The whole variable domain, remainder taken from reference TRBV7-9 and TRBJ1-2, is DTGVSQNPRHKITKRGQNVTFRCDPISEHNRLYWYRQTLGQGPEFLTYFQNEAQLEKSRLLSDRFSAERPKGSFSTLEIQRTEQGDSAMYLCASSPSGPLERGYTFGSGTRLTVV.

This clonotype came up a few times. The rearrangement joins TRBV12-3 or TRBV12-4 to TRBJ2-1; 13 bases align to TRBD2. This CDR3 region has 18 residues. V was clipped by 3 bases and J by 3 bases; unmatched bases: 8. As DNA, the CDR3 is TGTGCCAGCAGTTTTAACCGACTAGCGGGGGGACGCTACAATGAGCAGTTCTTC. Amino acid sequence: CASSFNRLAGGRYNEQFF.

This clonotype was recorded at least ten times. This chain connects TRBV6-5 to TRBJ2-5, with D perhaps given as TRBD1 or TRBD2 (6 bases each). Trimming removed 8 bases from V and 2 bases from J, with 18 bases in between. The CDR3 sequence is 15 residues long. Germline V CDR1 and CDR2: MNHEY, SVGAGI. In nucleotides, the CDR3 is TGTGCCAGCGCCAATACAGGGAGGACGCAAGAGACCCAGTACTTC. Translated, it gives CASANTGRTQETQYF.

CDR3 protein: CASRLRNEQFF. In nucleotides, the CDR3 is TGTGCCAGCAGACTTAGAAATGAGCAGTTCTTC. This sequence joins TRBV12-3 or TRBV12-4 and TRBJ2-1; D not certain. V lost 6 bases and J lost 7, with 7 bases in between. The CDR3 loop spans 11 amino acids.

The chain employs TRBV2 and TRBJ2-3; perhaps TRBD2 as D (6 bases). Germline V lookup: CDR1 SNHLY, CDR2 FYNNEI. Trimming took off 6 bases at V and 5 bases at J, with 18 bases between the two ends. This CDR3 is 15 amino acids long. DNA of the CDR3: TGTGCCAGCAGCAGGGAGATCCGGAGGGGAGATACGCAGTATTTT. It specifies CASSREIRRGDTQYF.

This sequence joins TRBV20-1 and TRBJ2-5; 7 bases align to TRBD2. The CDR3 totals 17 residues. V dropped 0 bases and J dropped 5; count of bases not matched to a gene: 15. CDR1 DFQATT and CDR2 SNEGSKA come from the germline V gene (reference sequence). CDR3 residues: CSARDSERVGGRETQYF. The CDR3 DNA is TGCAGTGCTAGAGATTCGGAACGAGTGGGGGGGAGGGAGACCCAGTACTTC.

V usage is TRBV7-6 and J usage is TRBJ1-2; 7 nucleotides line up with TRBD1. J gave up 6 bases and V 5 bases, and 9 bases lay outside the gene matches. The CDR3 covers 14 residues. In germline, CDR1 is SGHVS, CDR2 FNYEAQ. CDR3 DNA sequence: TGTGCCAGCAGCCGTACAGGGGTGGATGATGGCTACACCTTC. Translation gives CASSRTGVDDGYTF.

This clonotype was seen only once. The chain has TRBV4-1 and TRBJ1-1; 7 positions match TRBD1. This CDR3 comprises 15 residues. In germline, CDR1 is MGHRA, CDR2 YSYEKL. The V segment lost 4 bases and the J segment 4 bases; nucleotides outside the gene matches: 9. The CDR3 reads CASSRNTGVGTEAFF. In DNA, the CDR3 is TGCGCCAGCAGCCGGAATACAGGGGTGGGCACTGAAGCTTTCTTT.

V usage is TRBV11-2 and J usage is TRBJ2-7, with 9 bases lining up with TRBD2. TRBJ2-1 explains the end of the DNA better; the J call may be wrong. Germline V lookup: CDR1 SGHAT, CDR2 FQNNGV. This CDR3 contains 15 residues. The CDR3 coding sequence is TGTGCCAGCAGCGCAATTAGCGGGAGCTCCTACGAGCAGTTCTTC. Translated: CASSAISGSSYEQFF.

The J gene is TRBJ2-2, the V gene TRBV14; D possibly corresponds to TRBD1 (5 bases). The CDR3 extends over 13 amino acids. CDR1 SGHDN and CDR2 FVKESK come from the germline V gene. The V end lost 3 bases, the J end lost 6 bases, and 8 bases lay between the germline ends. The CDR3 nucleotides are TGTGCCAGCAGCCAGGGGCGGTCCGGGGAGCTGTTTTTT. It translates to CASSQGRSGELFF. The variable domain in full, completed from reference TRBV14 and TRBJ2-2, reads EAGVTQFPSHSVIEKGQTVTLRCDPISGHDNLYWYRRVMGKEIKFLLHFVKESKQDESGMPNNRFLAERTGGTYSTLKVQPAELEDSGVYFCASSQGRSGELFFGEGSRLTVL.

The V and J genes are TRBV7-9 and TRBJ2-1, with 8 bases identical to TRBD2. The germline V gene has CDR1 SEHNR and CDR2 FQNEAQ (reference sequence). V lost 4 bases to trimming and J lost 7 bases; unmatched junction nucleotides: 9. CDR3 size: 15 residues. The CDR3 DNA sequence: TGTGCCAGCAGCTCGGGCGGGGGGTTCTGGAATGAGCAGTTCTTC. It specifies CASSSGGGFWNEQFF.

This clonotype was seen once. V and J are TRBV20-1 and TRBJ2-3; possibly TRBD1 for D (7 bases). The CDR3 extends over 15 amino acids. V was shortened by 0 bases and J by 1 base, with 11 bases between the two germline ends. CDR1 is DFQATT, CDR2 SNEGSKA, per germline (reference sequence). CDR3: CSARDRRGGTDTQYF. CDR3 in DNA: TGCAGTGCTAGAGATCGCAGGGGGGGCACAGATACGCAGTATTTT.

V and J are TRBV4-3 and TRBJ2-5; no clear D. The end of the DNA fits TRBJ2-1 better, so the J call may be wrong. The CDR3 runs to 13 residues. Looked up from germline, CDR1 is LGHNA and CDR2 is YSLEER. CDR3 nucleotide sequence: TGCGCCAGCAGCCAAGATCAAAGAGAGACCCAGTTCTTC. Residues: CASSQDQRETQFF.

This clonotype came up a few times. The rearrangement links TRBV2 to TRBJ2-3, with D hard to call. The germline gives CDR1 SNHLY, CDR2 FYNNEI. There are 17 residues in the CDR3. Trimming removed 1 base from V and 2 bases from J, with 16 bases in between. The CDR3 here is CASSEEVGLVLTDTQYF. CDR3 bases: TGTGCCAGCAGTGAAGAGGTTGGGCTAGTACTCACAGATACGCAGTATTTT. Together with reference TRBV2 and TRBJ2-3, the CDR3 gives the full variable domain: EPEVTQTPSHQVTQMGQEVILRCVPISNHLYFYWYRQILGQKVEFLVSFYNNEISEKSEIFDDQFSVERPDGSNFTLKIRSTKLEDSAMYFCASSEEVGLVLTDTQYFGPGTRLTVL.

This clonotype was detected a few times. The chain couples TRBV28 to TRBJ2-7; 13 bases agree with TRBD2. V trimming: 8 bases; J trimming: 2 bases; junction bases outside the gene matches: 3. Germline V lookup: CDR1 MDHEN, CDR2 SYDVKM. The CDR3 runs to 14 residues. The CDR3 region has the DNA TGTGCCAGCCGGACTAGCGGGGGCACCTACGAGCAGTACTTC. It translates to CASRTSGGTYEQYF.

This clonotype was detected only once. CDR3 DNA: TGTGCCAGCGTACCGGCCGGGACAGCGGGTACTGAAGCTTTCTTT. This sequence encodes CASVPAGTAGTEAFF. This chain uses TRBV3-1 with TRBJ1-1, with 7 bases fitting TRBD1. V gave up 8 bases and J gave up 5 bases; unmatched junction bases: 14. Germline CDR1 and CDR2: LGHDT and YNNKEL (reference sequence). This CDR3 spans 15 amino acids.

This rearrangement joins TRBV27 to TRBJ2-1, with D perhaps TRBD2 (6 bases). The CDR3 sequence is 17 residues long. Trimming took 1 base from V and 0 from J, leaving 13 bases between them. Looked up from germline, CDR1 is MNHEY and CDR2 is SMNVEV (reference sequence). The chain's CDR3 is CASSLLTGAGSYNEQFF. CDR3 DNA sequence: TGTGCCAGCAGTTTATTGACGGGAGCGGGCTCCTACAATGAGCAGTTCTTC.

The V call is TRBV20-1, the J call TRBJ1-1; maybe TRBD1 (6 bases). The CDR3 contains 15 residues. Trimming cost V 3 bases and J 0 bases, with 14 bases left between them. From germline, CDR1 is DFQATT and CDR2 SNEGSKA (reference sequence). The CDR3 DNA reads as TGCAGTGCTAGCAGGACCGGGACAATGAACACTGAAGCTTTCTTT. It is translated as CSASRTGTMNTEAFF.

This chain joins TRBV29-1 and TRBJ2-5, with 11 bases that match TRBD2. The CDR3 runs 15 residues. Trimming cost V 6 bases and J 3 bases; bases outside gene matches: 9. Germline CDR1 SQVTM, CDR2 ANQGSEA. CDR3 nucleotide sequence: TGCAGCGTAGGACCGGGACTAGCGGTTAAAGAGACCCAGTACTTC. It encodes CSVGPGLAVKETQYF. The variable domain in full, completed from reference TRBV29-1 and TRBJ2-5, reads SAVISQKPSRDICQRGTSLTIQCQVDSQVTMMFWYRQQPGQSLTLIATANQGSEATYESGFVIDKFPISRPNLTFSTLTVSNMSPEDSSIYLCSVGPGLAVKETQYFGPGTRLLVL.

This clonotype was counted between two and nine times. The chain combines TRBV7-2 with TRBJ2-7; TRBD2 matches 7 bases. Germline V lookup: CDR1 SGHTA, CDR2 FQGNSA. The CDR3 runs 17 residues. V was clipped by 2 bases and J by 3 bases; unmatched bases: 13. CDR3 protein: CASSLWPLTSAYYEQYF. In DNA, the CDR3 is TGTGCCAGCAGCTTATGGCCCCTCACTAGCGCTTACTACGAGCAGTACTTC.